The subject of this entry is one TCR beta chain. The antigen this receptor binds is unknown. One base away there is no much larger clone; base qualities are not given. This sample was included in a study of blood T cell repertoires in COVID-19 (dated by TCRdb to between 2020 and 2021). General notes on the study: Samples covering the acute and convalescent phases of COVID-19 were provided by collaborators in the United States, Italy and Spain. The repertoires were released in a freely available public database intended as a resource for research on the immune response to SARS-CoV-2. HLA class I and class II types, where available, came from metadata supplied by the sample provider rather than from assay-based typing. The sample metadata nearly always contained a de-identified subject ID, COVID-19 status, age in years and sex. The material from the prospective study consisted of cDNA or gDNA derived from T cells, B-cell-depleted T cells, or PBMCs. Samples were obtained from the ongoing ImmuneRACE study (first 160 participants) and from over 1,000 subjects provided by 6 global collaborators. The dataset comprised deeply sampled blood TCRbeta repertoires from subjects exposed to, actively infected with, or recovered from COVID-19.

Overall results and qualifications from the work: The quantity of clinical and demographic metadata differed by source and by participant and was supplied without curation.

The immunoSEQ Assay, a bias-controlled multiplex PCR, was used to amplify TCRbeta CDR3 regions from genomic DNA. For the original study's pipeline: The number of nucleated cells in each sample was estimated by amplification of reference gene primers within the assay. To quantify the absolute abundance of each unique TCRbeta CDR3 rearrangement, sequence reads were collapsed and filtered. For each sample, productive Simpson clonality was calculated by taking the square root of Simpson's diversity index across productive rearrangements. TCRdb holds this immuneACCESS table with in-frame rearrangements only. Some clones are missing; in checked studies, unresolved V genes explain under half, and the rest has no known cause. D and trimming come from the DNA, and the V and J calls and clone size come from that table. A total of 130,000 to 150,000 clones appear in this sample, approximately 90% of them only once. The ten top clones hold roughly 1.2% of the sample.

V lost 9 bases and J lost 6 bases, and the count of bases not matched to a germline gene is 14. Sequences MNHEY (CDR1) and SVGAGI (CDR2) are obtained from the germline V gene. The CDR3 holds 14 amino acids from the cysteine to the phenylalanine. The entry retains the CDR3 DNA only, 42 bases that are in frame from base 1. Participants in the prospective study were enrolled through a virtual design, were aged roughly 18 to 90 years, and lived in 24 United States geographic areas. Cohort assignment in the prospective study relied on participant-reported clinical history from a screening survey and a study questionnaire. In the prospective study, mobile phlebotomists collected whole blood, serum and a nasopharyngeal or oropharyngeal swab from each participant. Additional blood draws and questionnaires over an approximately two-month period could optionally be provided by prospective study participants. Before DNA extraction, blood samples from the prospective study were shipped at room temperature or frozen.

Sequencing was performed on PBMCs or T cells enriched from blood (not recorded which). The receptor was derived from a woman aged 25 to 45 with acute COVID-19. Rearrangement joined TRBV6-5 to TRBJ2-7; 7 middle bases align to TRBD1. The CDR3 protein sequence reads: CASRGVTGMSEQYF. The nucleotides read TGTGCCAGTAGGGGTGTGACAGGGATGAGCGAGCAGTACTTC.